This passage covers 3 T cell receptor beta chains from one sample sequenced in a study of blood T cell repertoires in COVID-19. Profiled with immunoSEQ multiplex PCR; TCRdb holds only in-frame clones, not every one. The data contain 250,000 or so clones, nearly 90% of them singletons. Input material: PBMCs or T cells enriched from blood (not recorded which). The receptors stem from a man under 40 who had recovered from COVID-19.

The rearrangement joins TRBV7-2 to TRBJ1-5; D unresolved. Trimming took 5 bases from V and 3 from J, leaving 17 bases between them. The length of the CDR3 is 16 residues. CDR1 and CDR2 from the germline V gene are SGHTA and FQGNSA. CDR3 sequence reads: CASSPGGSNNNQPQHF. CDR3 DNA: TGTGCCAGCAGCCCCGGCGGCAGCAATAACAATCAGCCCCAGCATTTT.

The rearrangement links TRBV6-5 to TRBJ1-2, with D hard to call. Germline values: CDR1 MNHEY, CDR2 SVGAGI. The CDR3 has 13 residues. Trimming removed 2 bases from V and 2 bases from J, with 6 bases in between. The CDR3 DNA sequence: TGTGCCAGCAGTTACGGGCCAAACTATGGCTACACCTTC. Translation gives CASSYGPNYGYTF.

The V gene is TRBV5-1, the J gene TRBJ2-3, with 9 bases matching TRBD2. From germline, CDR1 is SGHRS and CDR2 YFSETQ. V lost 0 bases to trimming and J lost 2 bases; unmatched junction nucleotides: 4. The CDR3 totals 16 residues. The CDR3 nucleotides read TGCGCCAGCAGCTTGGGGAGCGGGAGGACCACAGATACGCAGTATTTT. Encoded protein: CASSLGSGRTTDTQYF.